These 6 T cell receptor beta chains were sequenced from one sample in a study of blood T cell repertoires in COVID-19. Assay used: immunoSEQ multiplex PCR; TCRdb lists only in-frame clones, some missing. Seen here are 140,000 or so clones, approximately 90% observed once, and the top ten hold roughly 9.6%. Sequenced material: peripheral blood. These receptors were collected from a woman of 80 years or more with acute or convalescent COVID-19.

This chain joins TRBV11-2 and TRBJ2-1, with 9 bases identical to TRBD1. Germline CDR1 and CDR2: SGHAT and FQNNGV. The CDR3 length is 15 residues. Germline trimming cut 5 bases from V and 8 bases from J; bases unmatched to any gene: 10. Written as DNA, the CDR3 is TGTGCCAGCAGCCAAACAGCGGGACAGGGTCATGAGCAGTTCTTC. Its translation: CASSQTAGQGHEQFF.

The chain combines TRBV5-4 with TRBJ2-2, with TRBD2 identical over 11 bases. CDR3 length: 15 residues. The V gene's germline CDR1 is SGHNT and CDR2 YYREEE (reference sequence). V trimming: 3 bases; J trimming: 7 bases; junction bases outside the gene matches: 5. As DNA, the CDR3 is TGTGCCAGCAGCTCTAGCGGGGGGTTCGGCGGGGAGCTGTTTTTT. Protein product: CASSSSGGFGGELFF.

The chain uses TRBV2 and TRBJ2-7, with 13 nucleotides matching TRBD2. The CDR3 extends over 17 amino acids. V lost 6 bases and J lost 0; bases outside the gene matches: 8. Germline V gives CDR1 SNHLY, CDR2 FYNNEI. The CDR3 DNA is TGTGCCAGCAGCTCGACTAGCGGGGGGCCCTACTCCTACGAGCAGTACTTC. Translated, it gives CASSSTSGGPYSYEQYF. Based on the CDR3 plus reference TRBV2 and TRBJ2-7, the full variable domain is EPEVTQTPSHQVTQMGQEVILRCVPISNHLYFYWYRQILGQKVEFLVSFYNNEISEKSEIFDDQFSVERPDGSNFTLKIRSTKLEDSAMYFCASSSTSGGPYSYEQYFGPGTRLTVT.

The count of this clone is one. The V and J genes are TRBV5-1 and TRBJ2-1, with D perhaps TRBD2 (7 bases). Germline V gives CDR1 SGHRS, CDR2 YFSETQ. Trimming took 4 bases from V and 0 from J, leaving 14 bases between them. This CDR3 has 16 amino acids. CDR3 amino acids: CASSPAGASSYNEQFF. The CDR3 region has the DNA TGCGCCAGCAGCCCGGCGGGGGCAAGCTCCTACAATGAGCAGTTCTTC.

The chain is built from TRBV5-1 and TRBJ1-2, with D hard to call. The germline gives CDR1 SGHRS, CDR2 YFSETQ. The V end was cut by 7 bases, the J end by 2 bases, with 15 bases between. The CDR3 runs 14 residues. CDR3 bases: TGCGCCAGCCGGGAGGGAGCGGAAAACTATGGCTACACCTTC. It encodes CASREGAENYGYTF.

The chain couples TRBV7-9 to TRBJ1-4; D not resolved. This CDR3 has 12 amino acids. V was pared by 4 bases and J by 8 bases, with 8 bases between. Germline CDR1 reads SEHNR; CDR2 reads FQNEAQ (reference sequence). This chain's CDR3 is CASSSRQEKLFF. CDR3 in DNA: TGTGCCAGCAGCTCGCGACAAGAAAAACTGTTTTTT.